The 30 T cell receptor beta chains below were found in one sample sequenced in a study of T cells after yellow fever vaccination. TCRdb reprocessed the 5' RACE reads with MiXCR, giving one entry per CDR3 protein. The sample yields some 290,000 distinct CDR3 sequences, around 11% seen once. The material sequenced was CD4+ T cells sorted from PBMCs, taken 45 days after the yellow fever booster vaccination. Receptors originate from a man aged 18 to 29 who received the YFV17D yellow fever vaccine.

This clonotype was seen more than once but under ten times. V usage is TRBV4-3 and J usage is TRBJ1-4, with D possibly being TRBD1 (5 bases). Per the germline V gene, CDR1 is LGHNA and CDR2 is YSLEER. This CDR3 contains 16 residues. V was clipped by 0 bases and J by 8 bases, with 16 bases between them. The chain's CDR3 is CASSQDSGRAGEKLFF. CDR3 DNA sequence: TGCGCCAGCAGCCAAGATAGCGGCAGGGCGGGCGAAAAACTGTTTTTT.

The V gene is TRBV3-1, the J gene TRBJ2-7, with 9 bases identical to TRBD1. The length of the CDR3 is 16 residues. Germline trimming cut 5 bases from V and 4 bases from J; bases unmatched to any gene: 12. In germline, CDR1 is LGHDT, CDR2 YNNKEL (reference sequence). CDR3 amino acids: CASSSSTGTGIYEQYF. CDR3 coding DNA: TGTGCCAGCAGCTCATCGACCGGGACAGGGATTTACGAGCAGTACTTC.

The J gene is TRBJ2-1, the V gene TRBV6-6; TRBD2 matches 9 bases. Trimming took 5 bases from V and 8 from J; bases not matched to a gene: 10. In germline, CDR1 is MNHNY, CDR2 SVGAGI (reference sequence). The CDR3 covers 15 residues. CDR3 in amino acids: CASSRRTSEGDEQFF. The CDR3 DNA reads as TGTGCCAGCAGTCGACGGACTAGCGAAGGCGATGAGCAGTTCTTC.

The chain employs TRBV20-1 and TRBJ2-2, with TRBD2 identical over 8 bases. The germline V gene encodes CDR1 DFQATT and CDR2 SNEGSKA (reference sequence). The J segment lost 3 bases and the V segment lost 0 bases, leaving 9 bases of the junction unmatched. The CDR3 is 17 amino acids. The CDR3 protein is CSARDPRGGSDTGELFF. The CDR3 nucleotides are TGCAGTGCTAGAGATCCACGGGGGGGCTCTGACACCGGGGAGCTGTTTTTT.

The chain links TRBV28 to TRBJ2-3; 13 bases agree with TRBD2. The CDR3 contains 18 residues. Germline trimming cut 3 bases from V and 4 bases from J; bases unmatched to any gene: 10. Per the germline V gene, CDR1 is MDHEN and CDR2 is SYDVKM. The CDR3 DNA reads TGTGCCAGCAGTTTCCAACTTACTAGCGGGGGGGCGTCAGATACGCAGTATTTT. Protein: CASSFQLTSGGASDTQYF.

This clonotype was counted ten times or more. CDR3 coding DNA: TGTGCCAGCAGCTTAGGGACAGGGTGGGCCGGTGAAGCTTTCTTT. As protein: CASSLGTGWAGEAFF. V and J are TRBV11-2 and TRBJ1-1, with 8 bases identical to TRBD1. Losses at the gene ends were 1 base for V and 7 bases for J; bases not matched to a gene: 8. Per germline, CDR1 SGHAT and CDR2 FQNNGV. CDR3 size: 15 residues.

This clonotype was seen a handful of times. The gene calls are TRBV12-3 or TRBV12-4 and TRBJ2-5, with D unresolved. CDR3 length: 13 residues. Trimming took off 6 bases at V and 5 bases at J, with 13 bases between the two ends. CDR3 protein: CASSDLAQETQYF. The DNA of the CDR3 is TGTGCCAGCAGCGACTTGGCCCAGGAGACCCAGTACTTC.

This clonotype was counted between two and nine times. The chain couples TRBV10-3 to TRBJ1-1; D call uncertain. The CDR3 contains 14 residues. Trimming took off 7 bases at V and 9 bases at J, with 21 bases between the two ends. Germline V gives CDR1 ENHRY, CDR2 SYGVKD. As DNA, the CDR3 is TGTGCCATCAACGAAAATTCGGGAGAAGCGAAAGCTTTCTTT. Encoded protein: CAINENSGEAKAFF.

The chain recombines TRBV5-1 with TRBJ1-5; tentatively, D is TRBD1 (6 bases). This CDR3 has 14 residues. Trimming stripped 5 bases from V and 4 bases from J, with 13 bases between. The germline CDR1 and CDR2 sequences are SGHRS and YFSETQ. This CDR3 reads CASSTGTSNQPQHF. Here the CDR3 DNA reads TGCGCCAGCAGTACCGGGACATCGAATCAGCCCCAGCATTTT. The complete variable domain, with remaining parts taken from reference TRBV5-1 and TRBJ1-5, reads KAGVTQTPRYLIKTRGQQVTLSCSPISGHRSVSWYQQTPGQGLQFLFEYFSETQRNKGNFPGRFSGRQFSNSRSEMNVSTLELGDSALYLCASSTGTSNQPQHFGDGTRLSIL.

This clonotype was recorded many times. This chain connects TRBV4-2 to TRBJ2-3, with no clear D. V lost 4 bases to trimming and J lost 0 bases, with 11 bases between them. This CDR3 spans 15 amino acids. CDR1 and CDR2 from the germline V gene are LGHNA and YNFKEQ. The CDR3: CASSPNAISTDTQYF. The CDR3 nucleotides are TGTGCCAGCAGCCCTAATGCTATCAGCACAGATACGCAGTATTTT.

This clonotype was seen a handful of times. The chain combines TRBV18 with TRBJ2-7, with a possible D match to TRBD2 (6 bases). V lost 1 base and J lost 6, with 13 bases in between. CDR3 length equals 14 residues. Germline CDR1 is KGHSH and CDR2 is LQKENI. CDR3: CASSPRGGGAEQYV. DNA of the CDR3: TGTGCCAGCTCACCACGAGGAGGAGGGGCCGAGCAGTACGTC.

There are many counts of this clonotype. The J gene is TRBJ1-1, the V gene TRBV15, with D unclear. Trimming pared 0 bases from V and 10 bases from J, leaving 9 bases between. This CDR3 has 12 residues. The germline CDR1 and CDR2 sequences are LNHNV and YYDKDF (reference sequence). The CDR3 DNA is TGTGCCACCAGCAGAGATGTCGAGGGAGCTTTCTTT. Translating it yields CATSRDVEGAFF. Complete variable domain (other parts from reference TRBV15 and TRBJ1-1): DAMVIQNPRYQVTQFGKPVTLSCSQTLNHNVMYWYQQKSSQAPKLLFHYYDKDFNNEADTPDNFQSRRPNTSFCFLDIRSPGLGDTAMYLCATSRDVEGAFFGQGTRLTVV.

The chain is built from TRBV2 and TRBJ2-3; possible D gene TRBD2, 7 bases. Germline values: CDR1 SNHLY, CDR2 FYNNEI. CDR3 size: 14 residues. Trimming took off 8 bases at V and 4 bases at J, with 16 bases between the two ends. In nucleotides, the CDR3 is TGTGCCAGCTTGGCCCGGGGGGCATCAGATACGCAGTATTTT. Amino acids: CASLARGASDTQYF.

Ten or more counts support this clonotype. This chain connects TRBV10-2 to TRBJ1-5; D remains ambiguous. Per the germline V gene, CDR1 is WSHSY and CDR2 is SAAADI. This CDR3 is 14 amino acids long. V was trimmed by 0 bases and J by 6 bases, leaving 9 bases between them. CDR3 protein: CASSESDWGQPQHF. The CDR3 coding sequence is TGCGCCAGCAGTGAGTCCGATTGGGGTCAGCCCCAGCATTTT.

The chain has TRBV7-6 and TRBJ2-1; TRBD2 aligns across 8 bases. Trimming took 1 base from V and 5 from J; bases not matched to a gene: 4. The CDR3 sequence is 15 residues long. Germline CDR1 and CDR2: SGHVS and FNYEAQ. The CDR3 is CASSLVAGIHNEQFF. The CDR3 bases are TGTGCCAGCAGCTTAGTAGCGGGGATCCACAATGAGCAGTTCTTC.

This clonotype was seen ten or more times. CDR3 coding DNA: TGTGCCAGCAGCTTGGCCGCGGGAGGGGCTTTCTTT. The encoded protein is CASSLAAGGAFF. The rearrangement joins TRBV5-4 to TRBJ1-1; no clear D gene. CDR3 size: 12 residues. V was trimmed by 0 bases and J by 11 bases, leaving 11 bases between them. Germline CDR1 and CDR2: SGHNT and YYREEE (reference sequence).

This clonotype showed up just a few times. The V gene is TRBV4-1, the J gene TRBJ2-1, with TRBD1 as a possible D gene (5 bases). This CDR3 is built from 17 residues. Germline loops: CDR1 MGHRA, CDR2 YSYEKL. V gave up 3 bases and J gave up 7 bases, with 22 bases separating them. The CDR3 DNA follows: TGCGCCAGCAGCCAGAGTAAAGGGGAAGGGGCGGTGAATGAGCAGTTCTTC. Its protein is CASSQSKGEGAVNEQFF.

This clonotype was detected ten times or more. The chain employs TRBV12-3 or TRBV12-4 and TRBJ2-5, with TRBD2 matching 8 bases. The CDR3 extends over 15 amino acids. Trimming took 7 bases from V and 1 from J; bases not matched to a gene: 8. In DNA form, the CDR3 reads TGTGCCAGCAATCCGAGCGGGGGATCCCAAGAGACCCAGTACTTC. It yields the protein CASNPSGGSQETQYF.

The chain is built from TRBV3-1 and TRBJ2-7, with no clear D. V was shortened by 4 bases and J by 3 bases, with 13 bases between the two germline ends. Germline CDR1 is LGHDT and CDR2 is YNNKEL (reference sequence). CDR3 length equals 14 residues. In DNA form, the CDR3 reads TGTGCCAGCAGCCGTTGGACCTCGTACTACGAGCAGTACTTC. The encoded protein is CASSRWTSYYEQYF.

This clonotype appeared a few times. V usage is TRBV21-1 and J usage is TRBJ1-1. TRBV21-1 is reported as a pseudogene. The CDR3 contains 9 residues. The CDR3 nucleotides are TGTGCCAGCAGCACCCACGCTTTCTTT. Protein product: CASSTHAFF.

This clonotype was counted between two and nine times. The J gene is TRBJ2-1, the V gene TRBV5-1; 8 nucleotides line up with TRBD2. CDR1 is SGHRS, CDR2 YFSETQ, per germline. V lost 5 bases to trimming and J lost 2 bases; unmatched junction nucleotides: 6. The CDR3 is 15 amino acids. CDR3 in amino acids: CASSSDGGAYNEQFF. The CDR3 DNA sequence: TGCGCCAGCAGTAGTGACGGGGGGGCCTACAATGAGCAGTTCTTC.

This clonotype has at least ten counts. The chain recombines TRBV6-2 or TRBV6-3 with TRBJ2-3, with D perhaps matching TRBD1 or TRBD2 (6 bases each). The CDR3 has 15 residues. Germline CDR1 reads MNHEY; CDR2 reads SVGEGT. V lost 8 bases, J lost 4 bases, and 19 bases lay in between. CDR3 protein: CASLERRGVPDTQYF. CDR3 DNA: TGTGCCAGCCTCGAGAGAAGGGGGGTTCCAGATACGCAGTATTTT.

The CDR3: CATGPQGQLNEKLFF. CDR3 sequence (DNA): TGTGCCACCGGCCCCCAGGGACAGTTAAATGAAAAACTGTTTTTT. The chain has TRBV7-9 and TRBJ1-4; TRBD1 matches at 7 bases. The germline V gene has CDR1 SEHNR and CDR2 FQNEAQ (reference sequence). There are 15 residues in the CDR3. V was clipped by 10 bases and J by 5 bases; unmatched bases: 13.

The genes are TRBV4-2 and TRBJ2-3, with 7 bases lining up with TRBD1. J gave up 2 bases and V 1 base, and 9 bases lay outside the gene matches. Germline CDR1 is LGHNA and CDR2 is YNFKEQ. The CDR3 extends over 17 amino acids. The CDR3 DNA is TGTGCCAGCAGCCAAGCCGGAGGTCAGGGGGTCACAGATACGCAGTATTTT. This translates into CASSQAGGQGVTDTQYF.

J is TRBJ1-2 and V is TRBV5-5, with TRBD1 matching over 9 bases. This CDR3 is 15 amino acids long. The germline CDR1 and CDR2 sequences are SGHKS and YYEKEE (reference sequence). J was trimmed by 6 bases and V by 3 bases; bases with no gene match: 9. The DNA of the CDR3 is TGTGCCAGCAGCTGGGAAGTACAGGGGGCAAATGGCTACACCTTC. Translation gives CASSWEVQGANGYTF.

This clonotype has at least ten counts. The chain combines TRBV2 with TRBJ2-3, with D maybe TRBD1 (5 bases). The ends were cut back, 7 bases at V and 3 bases at J, with 8 bases in the middle. CDR1 SNHLY and CDR2 FYNNEI come from the germline V gene. The CDR3 length is 12 residues. CDR3 region: CASNRQTDTQYF. The CDR3 nucleotides read TGTGCCAGCAACCGACAGACAGATACGCAGTATTTT.

The J gene is TRBJ2-4, the V gene TRBV19; D is uncertain. V was trimmed by 4 bases and J by 0 bases, leaving 7 bases between them. Germline assignment: CDR1 LNHDA and CDR2 SQIVND (reference sequence). The CDR3 totals 14 residues. CDR3 nucleotides: TGTGCCAGTAGTACCCAGTTAGCCAAAAACATTCAGTACTTC. This codes for CASSTQLAKNIQYF. Using reference TRBV19 and TRBJ2-4 for the parts outside the CDR3, the full variable domain is DGGITQSPKYLFRKEGQNVTLSCEQNLNHDAMYWYRQDPGQGLRLIYYSQIVNDFQKGDIAEGYSVSREKKESFPLTVTSAQKNPTAFYLCASSTQLAKNIQYFGAGTRLSVL.

The chain uses TRBV12-5 and TRBJ2-7; the D gene is possibly TRBD1 (6 bases). Trimming cost V 4 bases and J 3 bases, with 22 bases left between them. Per germline, CDR1 LGHNT and CDR2 FRNRAP. CDR3 length: 17 residues. The CDR3 here is CASGSPTGNLLYYEQYF. As DNA, the CDR3 is TGTGCTAGTGGTTCGCCGACAGGCAATCTCCTGTACTACGAGCAGTACTTC.

A note on this clonotype: One end of the junction fails to match germline, which may point to a read error. The chain employs TRBV7-7 and TRBJ2-1, with 11 bases lining up with TRBD2. This CDR3 is built from 15 residues. CDR1 and CDR2 (germline): SSHAT, FNYEAQ (reference sequence). The CDR3 reads CASSPGLAGSNEQFF. The CDR3 DNA is TGTGCTAGCAGCCCCGGACTAGCGGGTTCGAATGAGCAGTTCTTC.

The J gene is TRBJ2-1, the V gene TRBV28, with no clear D. Per the germline V gene, CDR1 is MDHEN and CDR2 is SYDVKM. Between the trimmed V and J ends, which lost 3 bases and 8 bases, there was a span of 20 bases. This CDR3 has 16 amino acids. The CDR3 sequence: CASSFSGFVGFDEQFF. CDR3 DNA sequence: TGTGCCAGCAGTTTCAGTGGATTCGTGGGTTTCGATGAGCAGTTCTTC. The full variable domain, rest sourced from reference TRBV28 and TRBJ2-1, is DVKVTQSSRYLVKRTGEKVFLECVQDMDHENMFWYRQDPGLGLRLIYFSYDVKMKEKGDIPEGYSVSREKKERFSLILESASTNQTSMYLCASSFSGFVGFDEQFFGPGTRLTVL.